This T cell receptor (beta chain) was documented in a study of OX40 agonist ivuxolimab in advanced cancers. This table comes from immunoSEQ multiplex PCR, and its TCRdb copy is limited to in-frame clones, with some not included. The repertoire holds 70,000 to 80,000 clones, with 81% as singletons. Germline V gives CDR1 MGHRA, CDR2 YSYEKL. This CDR3 is 15 amino acids long. Between the trimmed V and J ends, which lost 3 bases and 0 bases, there was a span of 9 bases. The chain joins TRBV4-1 to TRBJ1-3, with D hard to call. The clonotype comes from an adult with an advanced solid tumor such as melanoma, head and neck, liver or kidney cancer. Sequences were derived from CD4+ or CD8+ T cells sorted from blood, sampled in a trial of the OX40 agonist ivuxolimab. The CDR3 protein is CASSQGPLSGNTIYF. In nucleotides, the CDR3 is TGCGCCAGCAGCCAGGGTCCCCTCTCTGGAAACACCATATATTTT.